These 31 T cell receptor beta chains came from one sample sequenced in a study of breast tumors, draining lymph nodes, adjacent tissues. TCRdb reanalysed the multiplex PCR reads using MiXCR and keeps one entry per CDR3 protein. The sample consists of more than 20,000 distinct CDR3 sequences, under 30% of them appearing once. Sample: breast tumor tissue. These receptors all come from a female donor with breast cancer. Some clones in this sample may be carry-over from other donors' samples.

This clonotype was counted ten times or more. Germline is not matched at one junction end, which may reflect a read error. CDR3: CSARPSRELLF. The DNA of the CDR3 is TGCAGTGCTAGACCCTCTCGGGAACTGCTTTTT. V and J are TRBV20-1 and TRBJ1-4, with no clear D. This CDR3 contains 11 residues. Germline CDR1 and CDR2: DFQATT and SNEGSKA (reference sequence).

This chain connects TRBV2 to TRBJ2-7; 13 nucleotides agree with TRBD2. CDR3 length: 13 residues. V lost 8 bases and J lost 7; bases outside the gene matches: 5. Germline assignment: CDR1 SNHLY and CDR2 FYNNEI. The CDR3 DNA reads TGTGCCAGCGCAAAGGGACTAGCGGGGGAGCAGTACGTC. Translation gives CASAKGLAGEQYV.

This clonotype appeared many times. The J gene is TRBJ2-7, the V gene TRBV29-1; D call uncertain. Germline V CDR1 and CDR2: SQVTM, ANQGSEA. V was cut by 1 base and J by 2 bases, with 6 bases left in between. The CDR3 has 12 amino acids. For the CDR3, the DNA is TGCAGCGTTGAAGCTGAAACCTACGAGCAGTACTTC. It encodes CSVEAETYEQYF.

This clonotype was picked up many times. The chain combines TRBV27 with TRBJ1-2; no clear D. V lost 6 bases, J lost 3 bases, and 14 bases lay in between. There are 14 residues in the CDR3. In germline, CDR1 is MNHEY, CDR2 SMNVEV (reference sequence). CDR3 DNA sequence: TGTGCCAGCAGATCCCTCGGGAGGGACTATGGCTACACCTTC. Protein sequence: CASRSLGRDYGYTF.

At least ten counts were recorded for this clonotype. The chain uses TRBV28 and TRBJ2-3; D is perhaps TRBD2 (7 bases). Germline loops: CDR1 MDHEN, CDR2 SYDVKM. The CDR3 consists of 16 residues. V was trimmed by 4 bases and J by 4 bases, leaving 18 bases between them. The CDR3, as DNA: TGTGCCAGCAGTTCACAGGGTGGCGGGAGTTCAGATACGCAGTATTTT. Its translation is CASSSQGGGSSDTQYF.

This clonotype has at least ten counts. The chain recombines TRBV11-3 with TRBJ2-5, with 8 bases matching TRBD1. CDR3 length: 13 residues. The trim removed 5 bases at V and 4 bases at J, leaving 3 bases unmatched. The germline gives CDR1 SGHNT, CDR2 YENEEA. The CDR3 DNA reads TGTGCCAGCAGCCTGGGACAGGTAGAGACCCAGTACTTC. Protein sequence: CASSLGQVETQYF.

This clonotype was detected ten times or more. This chain links TRBV3-1 with TRBJ1-3; D ambiguous. The CDR3 totals 15 residues. V lost 2 bases and J 0 bases, leaving 8 bases between the germline ends. The V gene's germline CDR1 is LGHDT and CDR2 YNNKEL (reference sequence). The CDR3 here is CASSQRGSSGNTIYF. The CDR3 nucleotides read TGTGCCAGCAGCCAACGTGGCAGCTCTGGAAACACCATATATTTT.

This clonotype was counted ten times or more. V gene TRBV5-1 combines with J gene TRBJ2-3; 9 nucleotides align to TRBD2. The CDR3 runs to 14 residues. V shed 6 bases, J shed 5 bases, and the junction held 7 bases outside the gene matches. CDR1 and CDR2 from the germline V gene are SGHRS and YFSETQ. The CDR3 region has the DNA TGCGCCAGCAACTTAGCGGGAGCGGGAGATACGCAGTATTTT. Protein product: CASNLAGAGDTQYF.

This clonotype showed up just a few times. The CDR3 carries no conserved terminal phenylalanine or tryptophan, so it likely arises from a read error. This chain uses TRBV3-1 with TRBJ2-1; tentative D call: TRBD1 (6 bases). Trimming shortened V by 4 bases and J by 11 bases, and 15 bases separated the two germline ends. Germline V gene sequence: CDR1 LGHDT, CDR2 YNNKEL (reference sequence). This CDR3 is built from 13 residues. This CDR3 is CASSPAWTEKQFL. The CDR3 nucleotides are TGTGCCAGCAGCCCAGCGTGGACAGAAAAGCAGTTCCTC.

Only one count was recorded for this clonotype. This clone may be a read error of a much larger clone one base away. J is TRBJ2-3 and V is TRBV28, with D unresolved. The CDR3 loop spans 11 amino acids. The germline V and J ends were trimmed by 2 bases and 14 bases, with 11 bases remaining between them. In germline, CDR1 is MDHEN, CDR2 SYDVKM. Written as DNA, the CDR3 is TGTGCCAGCAGTTTAAACCCCCCGGTGTATTTT. As protein: CASSLNPPVYF.

This clonotype was observed at least ten times. The chain combines TRBV29-1 with TRBJ2-1; TRBD2 matches 7 bases. Germline values: CDR1 SQVTM, CDR2 ANQGSEA. This CDR3 has 13 residues. V was clipped by 6 bases and J by 5 bases; unmatched bases: 7. The CDR3 DNA reads TGCAGCGTCGGGACTACAGCCCACAATGAGCAGTTCTTC. It specifies CSVGTTAHNEQFF.

This clonotype was counted at least ten times. The chain is built from TRBV12-5 and TRBJ2-1; the match to TRBD2 covers 13 bases. Germline V gene sequence: CDR1 LGHNT, CDR2 FRNRAP. The CDR3 spans 13 residues. J was trimmed by 9 bases and V by 6 bases; bases with no gene match: 2. The CDR3 sequence is CASGGLAGTEQFF. The CDR3 DNA reads TGTGCTAGTGGGGGACTAGCGGGAACTGAGCAGTTCTTC.

This clonotype was picked up many times. This chain uses TRBV10-3 with TRBJ2-2, with D unclear. Germline V gene sequence: CDR1 ENHRY, CDR2 SYGVKD. The ends were cut back, 0 bases at V and 2 bases at J, with 7 bases in the middle. There are 15 residues in the CDR3. The CDR3 DNA is TGTGCCATCAGTGAGTCCCCTGGAAACACCGGGGAGCTGTTTTTT. Its translation is CAISESPGNTGELFF.

This clonotype was seen repeatedly, ten times or more. V is TRBV12-3 or TRBV12-4 and J is TRBJ2-1; 8 bases are shared with TRBD2. With 5 bases clipped from V and 10 bases from J, the junction kept 16 bases outside the gene matches. The CDR3 totals 16 residues. CDR3 protein: CASSPLASGRVGEQFF. Here the CDR3 DNA reads TGTGCCAGCAGTCCCTTAGCGAGCGGGAGAGTTGGGGAGCAGTTCTTC.

This clonotype was detected many times. The rearrangement uses TRBV12-3 or TRBV12-4 and TRBJ1-2, with D perhaps matching TRBD1 (6 bases). V was clipped by 5 bases and J by 0 bases, with 10 bases between them. The CDR3 consists of 14 residues. Here the CDR3 reads CASSRTVANYGYTF. CDR3 sequence (DNA): TGTGCCAGCAGTCGGACAGTAGCTAACTATGGCTACACCTTC.

This clonotype is medium-sized by share. The rearrangement uses TRBV11-2 and TRBJ2-3; 8 positions match TRBD1. J gave up 1 base and V 5 bases, and 5 bases lay outside the gene matches. The CDR3 extends over 15 amino acids. Germline V gene sequence: CDR1 SGHAT, CDR2 FQNNGV. CDR3 nucleotide sequence: TGTGCCAGCAGCAACCGGGACAGGCGCACAGATACGCAGTATTTT. It is translated as CASSNRDRRTDTQYF.

The chain couples TRBV11-3 to TRBJ2-1; 8 bases map to TRBD2. The V and J ends lost 0 bases and 7 bases, in that order; junction bases with no gene match: 8. The CDR3 has 16 amino acids. Germline loops: CDR1 SGHNT, CDR2 YENEEA. The chain's CDR3 is CASSLDEGGRRNEQFF. The DNA for the CDR3 is TGTGCCAGCAGCTTAGATGAGGGCGGGAGGAGAAATGAGCAGTTCTTC.

This chain uses TRBV20-1 with TRBJ2-5; perhaps TRBD2 as D (6 bases). There are 12 residues in the CDR3. Germline loops: CDR1 DFQATT, CDR2 SNEGSKA (reference sequence). Trimming shortened V by 3 bases and J by 3 bases, and 8 bases separated the two germline ends. This CDR3 reads CSARGGKETQYF. The CDR3 DNA is TGCAGTGCTAGGGGGGGAAAAGAGACCCAGTACTTC.

Many counts were recorded for this clonotype. J is TRBJ1-2 and V is TRBV5-8; no clear D. This CDR3 region has 17 residues. Germline V gene data show CDR1 as SGHTS and CDR2 as YDEGEE. V was pared by 4 bases and J by 0 bases, with 19 bases between. In DNA, the CDR3 is TGTGCCAGCAGCCCGAACCTAGGACGGCGAGCTAACTATGGCTACACCTTC. This sequence encodes CASSPNLGRRANYGYTF.

Only a few counts were recorded for this clonotype. This could be a read error, since a much larger clone is one nucleotide away. The chain has TRBV7-8 and TRBJ2-5; a possible D gene is TRBD2 (6 bases). Per germline, CDR1 SGHVS and CDR2 FQNEAQ. This CDR3 contains 12 residues. The DNA for the CDR3 is TGTGCGGGGGGAAGGCCTTCAGAGGCCCGGTACTTC. Its translation is CAGGRPSEARYF. Variable domain in full (rest from reference TRBV7-8 and TRBJ2-5): GAGVSQSPRYKVAKRGQDVALRCDPISGHVSLFWYQQALGQGPEFLTYFQNEAQLDKSGLPSDRFFAERPEGSVSTLKIQRTQQEDSAVYLCAGGRPSEARYFGPGTRLLVL.

This clonotype was found a few times. The chain recombines TRBV6-8 with TRBJ2-5; maybe TRBD2 (6 bases). This CDR3 contains 14 residues. CDR1 and CDR2 (germline): MNHGY, SAAAGT. V shed 11 bases and J shed 7 bases, with 23 bases lying between them. CDR3 region: CAPKGWWEVGTQYF. The DNA for the CDR3 is TGTGCCCCAAAGGGGTGGTGGGAGGTGGGGACCCAGTACTTC.

This clonotype was seen at least ten times. V gene TRBV20-1 combines with J gene TRBJ2-3; D is uncertain. Germline loops: CDR1 DFQATT, CDR2 SNEGSKA (reference sequence). CDR3 length: 12 amino acids. Trimming took 5 bases from V and 3 from J, leaving 9 bases between them. This CDR3 reads CSAYPLTDTQYF. In DNA form, the CDR3 reads TGCAGTGCTTACCCCTTGACAGATACGCAGTATTTT.

This clonotype was seen many times. The chain recombines TRBV7-3 with TRBJ1-2, with D uncertain. The V gene lost 2 bases and the J gene lost 7 bases, with 14 bases spanning the gap. The germline gives CDR1 SGHTA, CDR2 FQGTGA. The CDR3 contains 14 residues. The CDR3, as DNA: TGTGCCAGCAGCTTATCCCCCCGGGTAGCTGGCTACACCTTC. Its translation is CASSLSPRVAGYTF.

This clonotype was picked up many times. The chain couples TRBV5-5 to TRBJ2-1; D assignment may be TRBD1 or TRBD2 (5 bases each). V lost 0 bases and J lost 10, with 11 bases in between. CDR1 SGHKS and CDR2 YYEKEE come from the germline V gene (reference sequence). The CDR3 is 13 amino acids. The chain's CDR3 is CASSLAGAHEQFF. The CDR3 DNA follows: TGTGCCAGCAGCTTGGCCGGGGCGCACGAGCAGTTCTTC.

Notes on this clonotype: A much larger clone differs by one base, so this may be a read error. V and J are TRBV6-1 and TRBJ2-1, with 8 bases matching TRBD1. The CDR3 loop spans 14 amino acids. CDR1 is MNHNS and CDR2 is SASEGT in the germline V gene. V shed 4 bases, J shed 9 bases, and the junction held 8 bases outside the gene matches. CDR3 coding DNA: TGTGCCAGCAGTGCTCGCAGGGGGCAGAGTGAGCAGTTCTTC. Its translation: CASSARRGQSEQFF.

About this clonotype itself: It may be a read error: a sequence one base away is much more abundant. The rearrangement uses TRBV11-3 and TRBJ2-7; 7 bases agree with TRBD2. Germline values: CDR1 SGHNT, CDR2 YENEEA. The CDR3 length is 13 residues. CDR3 in amino acids: CASSAQTSREQNF. The DNA for the CDR3 is TGTGCCAGCAGCGCGCAGACTAGCCGCGAGCAGAACTTC.

This clonotype was seen many times. This chain connects TRBV6-1 to TRBJ2-5; D possibly matches TRBD1 or TRBD2 (5 bases each). Trimming left V 7 bases short and J 0 bases short, with 15 bases between. The germline V gene has CDR1 MNHNS and CDR2 SASEGT. The CDR3 totals 15 residues. The CDR3, as DNA: TGTGCCAGCACGCGGGCAGGGAATAACCAAGAGACCCAGTACTTC. Its translation is CASTRAGNNQETQYF.

This clonotype was seen at least ten times. The V gene is TRBV10-3, the J gene TRBJ1-5; 7 bases fit TRBD1. Unmatched junction bases numbered 14, after V lost 6 bases and J lost 6 bases. This CDR3 has 16 residues. Per germline, CDR1 ENHRY and CDR2 SYGVKD. CDR3 region: CAISQTLQGFGQPQHF. The DNA of the CDR3 is TGTGCCATCAGCCAAACTCTACAGGGGTTCGGTCAGCCCCAGCATTTT.

This clonotype was detected ten times or more. The V gene is TRBV20-1, the J gene TRBJ1-5; D might be TRBD1 (5 bases). CDR1 is DFQATT, CDR2 SNEGSKA, per germline (reference sequence). The CDR3 is made up of 12 amino acids. The ends were cut back, 3 bases at V and 5 bases at J, with 8 bases in the middle. The CDR3 spells CSARQGHQPQHF. In DNA, the CDR3 is TGCAGTGCTAGGCAGGGTCATCAGCCCCAGCATTTT.

This clonotype was seen many times. The gene calls are TRBV7-9 and TRBJ1-4; D gene ambiguous. The CDR3 contains 13 residues. V lost 8 bases to trimming and J lost 8 bases, with 15 bases between them. Germline lookup yields CDR1 SEHNR and CDR2 FQNEAQ (reference sequence). CDR3 sequence (DNA): TGTGCCAGCGGTAGAAAAGGGTTCGAAAAACTGTTTTTT. Protein sequence: CASGRKGFEKLFF.

Ten or more counts support this clonotype. The chain links TRBV6-6 to TRBJ2-2; 14 nucleotides agree with TRBD2. V gave up 6 bases and J gave up 0 bases; unmatched junction bases: 3. CDR3 length equals 17 residues. Germline CDR1 reads MNHNY; CDR2 reads SVGAGI (reference sequence). The DNA for the CDR3 is TGTGCCAGCAGCCGACTAGCGGGAGGGCCGAACACCGGGGAGCTGTTTTTT. Translation gives CASSRLAGGPNTGELFF.